This T cell receptor beta chain was found in a study of T-cell memory formation after mild COVID-19. This clonotype was detected many times. A single record per CDR3 protein comes from TCRdb applying MiXCR to the 5' RACE reads. This sample yields 300,000 to 350,000 distinct CDR3 sequences, of which 10% to 15% are seen a single time; over 20% belongs to the top ten. V lost 2 bases, J lost 5 bases, and 4 bases stayed unmatched. This CDR3 is 14 amino acids long. Germline V gene data show CDR1 as MNHNY and CDR2 as SVGAGI (reference sequence). The sample comprised PBMCs or a T cell subset sorted from them (not recorded which). The sequence came from a man aged 18 to 29 who had mild COVID-19 (a few samples of this study predate the infection). Cell type and time point are not known. The chain joins TRBV6-6 to TRBJ1-2; 8 nucleotides agree with TRBD1. CDR3 region: CASSYPRQGYGYTF. The CDR3 DNA follows: TGTGCCAGCAGTTACCCTAGACAGGGGTATGGCTACACCTTC.